The clone carrying this T cell receptor (beta chain) was observed a few times. The antigen is undetermined. Using unique molecular identifiers, the investigators prepared the TCRbeta library. TCRdb re-analysed the PCR reads in MiXCR, keeping a single row per CDR3 protein. The sample has over 150,000 distinct CDR3 sequences; under 8.5% are singletons. There are 16 residues in the CDR3. The germline CDR1 and CDR2 sequences are SGHNT and YYREEE (reference sequence). V trimming: 5 bases; J trimming: 0 bases; junction bases outside the gene matches: 5. The data were taken from a study of T-cell reconstitution after alpha-beta-depleted transplantation in children. Study-level findings and limits: At day 60, the high TCRbeta diversity found in some patients originated from recipient T cells and thymic progenitors that had survived. Reportedly, alpha-beta T cells present about two months post-transplant originated from several hundred expanded clones of graft origin. Among T cells one year after transplant, newly produced cells accounted for most counts and diversity.

The input for sequencing was PBMCs, taken before TCRalphabeta/CD19-depleted stem cell transplant. This chain uses TRBV5-4 with TRBJ2-3; 11 bases fit TRBD2. The receptor's source is a boy aged 2 to 9 with acute lymphoblastic leukemia, due to receive a stem cell transplant. CDR3 nucleotides: TGTGCCAGCAGTATCGCTAGCGGGAGGAGCACAGATACGCAGTATTTT. Translation: CASSIASGRSTDTQYF. Using reference TRBV5-4 and TRBJ2-3 for the parts outside the CDR3, the full variable domain is ETGVTQSPTHLIKTRGQQVTLRCSSQSGHNTVSWYQQALGQGPQFIFQYYREEENGRGNFPPRFSGLQFPNYSSELNVNALELDDSALYLCASSIASGRSTDTQYFGPGTRLTVL.